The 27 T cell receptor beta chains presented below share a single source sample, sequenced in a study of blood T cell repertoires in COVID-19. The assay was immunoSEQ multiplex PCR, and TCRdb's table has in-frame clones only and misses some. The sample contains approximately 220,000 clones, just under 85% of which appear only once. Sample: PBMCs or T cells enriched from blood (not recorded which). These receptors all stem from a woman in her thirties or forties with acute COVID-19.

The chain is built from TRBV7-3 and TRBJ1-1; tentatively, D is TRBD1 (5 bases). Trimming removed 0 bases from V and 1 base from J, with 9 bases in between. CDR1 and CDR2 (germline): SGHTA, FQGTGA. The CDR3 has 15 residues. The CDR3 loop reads CASSLTGQTNTEAFF. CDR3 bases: TGTGCCAGCAGCTTAACGGGGCAGACGAACACTGAAGCTTTCTTT. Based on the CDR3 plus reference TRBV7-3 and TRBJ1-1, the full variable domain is GAGVSQTPSNKVTEKGKYVELRCDPISGHTALYWYRQSLGQGPEFLIYFQGTGAADDSGLPNDRFFAVRPEGSVSTLKIQRTERGDSAVYLCASSLTGQTNTEAFFGQGTRLTVV.

CDR3 nucleotides: TGTGCCAGCACAATGGACAGGCAGTCCTACGAGCAGTACTTC. Translation: CASTMDRQSYEQYF. V is TRBV2 and J is TRBJ2-7, with 7 positions matching TRBD1. Germline V lookup: CDR1 SNHLY, CDR2 FYNNEI. The V and J ends lost 7 bases and 1 base, in that order; junction bases with no gene match: 7. The CDR3 covers 14 residues.

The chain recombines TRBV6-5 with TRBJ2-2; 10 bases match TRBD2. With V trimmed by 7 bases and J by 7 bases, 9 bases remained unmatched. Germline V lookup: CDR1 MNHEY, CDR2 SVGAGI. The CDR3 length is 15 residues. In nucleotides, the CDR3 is TGTGCCAGCAACACAGCGGGGGGGCCTAGCGGGGAGCTGTTTTTT. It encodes CASNTAGGPSGELFF.

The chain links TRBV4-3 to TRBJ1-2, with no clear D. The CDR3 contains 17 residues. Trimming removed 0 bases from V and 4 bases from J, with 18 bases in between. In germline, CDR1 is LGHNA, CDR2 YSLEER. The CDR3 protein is CASSQDKAQAKGYGYTF. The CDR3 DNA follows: TGCGCCAGCAGCCAAGACAAGGCCCAGGCTAAAGGCTATGGCTACACCTTC.

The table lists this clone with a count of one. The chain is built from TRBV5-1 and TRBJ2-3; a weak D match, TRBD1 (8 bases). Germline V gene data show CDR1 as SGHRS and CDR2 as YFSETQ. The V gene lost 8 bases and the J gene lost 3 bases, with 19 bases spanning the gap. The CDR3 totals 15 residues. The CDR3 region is CASHTTGGETDTQYF. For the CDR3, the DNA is TGCGCCAGTCACACTACAGGGGGGGAGACAGATACGCAGTATTTT. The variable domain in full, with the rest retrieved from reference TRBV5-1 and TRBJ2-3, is KAGVTQTPRYLIKTRGQQVTLSCSPISGHRSVSWYQQTPGQGLQFLFEYFSETQRNKGNFPGRFSGRQFSNSRSEMNVSTLELGDSALYLCASHTTGGETDTQYFGPGTRLTVL.

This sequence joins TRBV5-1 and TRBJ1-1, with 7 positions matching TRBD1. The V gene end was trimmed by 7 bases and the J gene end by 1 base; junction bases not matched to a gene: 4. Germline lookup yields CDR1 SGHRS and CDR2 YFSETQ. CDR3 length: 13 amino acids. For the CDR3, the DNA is TGCGCCAGCGCACAGGGGTGGAACACTGAAGCTTTCTTT. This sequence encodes CASAQGWNTEAFF.

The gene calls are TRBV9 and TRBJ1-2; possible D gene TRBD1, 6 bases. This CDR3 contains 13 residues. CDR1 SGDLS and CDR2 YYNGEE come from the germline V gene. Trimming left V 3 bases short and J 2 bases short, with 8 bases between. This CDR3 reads CASSAQGNYGYTF. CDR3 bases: TGTGCCAGCAGCGCCCAGGGGAACTATGGCTACACCTTC.

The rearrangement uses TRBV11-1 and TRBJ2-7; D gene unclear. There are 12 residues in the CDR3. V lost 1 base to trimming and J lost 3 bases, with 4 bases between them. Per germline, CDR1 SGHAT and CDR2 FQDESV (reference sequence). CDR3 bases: TGTGCCAGCAGCTTAGAGCTCTACGAGCAGTACTTC. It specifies CASSLELYEQYF.

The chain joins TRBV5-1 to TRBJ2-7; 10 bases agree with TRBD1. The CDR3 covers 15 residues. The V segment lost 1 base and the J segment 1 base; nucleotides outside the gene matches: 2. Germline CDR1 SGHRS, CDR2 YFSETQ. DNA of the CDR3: TGCGCCAGCAGCTTGTCGGGACAGGGGTCCTACGAGCAGTACTTC. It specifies CASSLSGQGSYEQYF.

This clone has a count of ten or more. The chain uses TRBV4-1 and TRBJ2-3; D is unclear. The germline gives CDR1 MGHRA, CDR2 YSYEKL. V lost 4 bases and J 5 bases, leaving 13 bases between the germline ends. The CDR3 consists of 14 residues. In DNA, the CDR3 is TGCGCCAGCAGCCGCCAGGAAGTTGGAGATACGCAGTATTTT. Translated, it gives CASSRQEVGDTQYF.

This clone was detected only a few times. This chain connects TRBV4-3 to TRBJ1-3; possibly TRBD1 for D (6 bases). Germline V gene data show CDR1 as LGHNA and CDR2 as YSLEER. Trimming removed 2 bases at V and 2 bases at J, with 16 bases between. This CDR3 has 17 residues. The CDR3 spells CASSQSLQGTPGNTIYF. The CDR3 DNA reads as TGCGCCAGCAGCCAATCGCTTCAGGGGACCCCTGGAAACACCATATATTTT.

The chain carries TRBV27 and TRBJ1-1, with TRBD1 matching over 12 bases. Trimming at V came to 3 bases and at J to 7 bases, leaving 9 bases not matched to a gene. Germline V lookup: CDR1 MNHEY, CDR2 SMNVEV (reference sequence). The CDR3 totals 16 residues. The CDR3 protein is CASSFSGQGAVDEAFF. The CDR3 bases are TGTGCCAGCAGTTTCTCGGGACAGGGGGCGGTGGATGAAGCTTTCTTT.

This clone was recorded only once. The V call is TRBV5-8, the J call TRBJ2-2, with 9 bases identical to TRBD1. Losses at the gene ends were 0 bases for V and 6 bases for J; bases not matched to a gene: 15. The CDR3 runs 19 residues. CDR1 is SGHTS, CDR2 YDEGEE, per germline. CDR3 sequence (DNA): TGTGCCAGCAGCTTGGCTACCGGGACAGGGATCCGCGACTCCGGGGAGCTGTTTTTT. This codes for CASSLATGTGIRDSGELFF.

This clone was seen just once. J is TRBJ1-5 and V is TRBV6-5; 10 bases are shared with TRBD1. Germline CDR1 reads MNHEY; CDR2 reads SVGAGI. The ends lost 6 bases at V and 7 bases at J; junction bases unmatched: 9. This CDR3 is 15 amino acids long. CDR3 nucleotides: TGTGCCAGCAGCAAGGGACAGGGGTCGAGGCAGCCCCAGCATTTT. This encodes CASSKGQGSRQPQHF.

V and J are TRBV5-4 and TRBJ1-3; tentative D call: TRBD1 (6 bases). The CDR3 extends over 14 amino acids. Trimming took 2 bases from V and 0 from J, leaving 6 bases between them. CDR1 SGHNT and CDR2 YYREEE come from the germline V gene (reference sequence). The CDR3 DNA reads TGTGCCAGCAGCTTACAGGGCTCTGGAAACACCATATATTTT. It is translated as CASSLQGSGNTIYF.

The CDR3 loop is CASSSPGRETSYEQYF. As DNA, the CDR3 is TGTGCCAGCAGCTCCCCGGGCCGGGAAACTTCCTACGAGCAGTACTTC. The V and J genes are TRBV7-8 and TRBJ2-7, with a tentative D call TRBD2 (5 bases). CDR1 SGHVS and CDR2 FQNEAQ come from the germline V gene. This CDR3 comprises 16 residues. Trimming removed 4 bases at V and 1 base at J, with 17 bases between. Filled out from reference TRBV7-8 and TRBJ2-7, the complete variable domain reads GAGVSQSPRYKVAKRGQDVALRCDPISGHVSLFWYQQALGQGPEFLTYFQNEAQLDKSGLPSDRFFAERPEGSVSTLKIQRTQQEDSAVYLCASSSPGRETSYEQYFGPGTRLTVT.

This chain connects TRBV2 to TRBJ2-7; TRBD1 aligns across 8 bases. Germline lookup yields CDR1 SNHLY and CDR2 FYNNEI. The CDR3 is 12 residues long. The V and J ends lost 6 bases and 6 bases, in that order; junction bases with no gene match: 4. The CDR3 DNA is TGTGCCAGCAGGAGAGACAGGGGCGAGCAGTACTTC. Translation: CASRRDRGEQYF.

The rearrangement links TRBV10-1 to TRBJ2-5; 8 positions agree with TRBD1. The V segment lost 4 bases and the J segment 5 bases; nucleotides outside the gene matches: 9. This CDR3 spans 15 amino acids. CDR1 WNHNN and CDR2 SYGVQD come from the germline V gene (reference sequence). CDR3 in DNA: TGCGCCAGCAGTGGAGGGCCAGGGGGCGCGGAGACCCAGTACTTC. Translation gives CASSGGPGGAETQYF.

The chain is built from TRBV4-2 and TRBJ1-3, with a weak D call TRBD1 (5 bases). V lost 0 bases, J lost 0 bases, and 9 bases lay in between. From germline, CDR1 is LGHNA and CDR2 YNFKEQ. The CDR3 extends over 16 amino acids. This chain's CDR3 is CASSQDRGTSGNTIYF. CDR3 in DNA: TGTGCCAGCAGCCAAGATCGGGGGACCTCTGGAAACACCATATATTTT.

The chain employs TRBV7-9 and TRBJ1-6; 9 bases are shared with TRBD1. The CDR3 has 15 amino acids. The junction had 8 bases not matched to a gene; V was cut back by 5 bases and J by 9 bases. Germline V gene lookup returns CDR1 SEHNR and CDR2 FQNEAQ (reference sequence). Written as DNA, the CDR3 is TGTGCCAGCAGCCACGCGGGACAGGGACTTTCACCCCTCCACTTT. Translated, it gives CASSHAGQGLSPLHF.

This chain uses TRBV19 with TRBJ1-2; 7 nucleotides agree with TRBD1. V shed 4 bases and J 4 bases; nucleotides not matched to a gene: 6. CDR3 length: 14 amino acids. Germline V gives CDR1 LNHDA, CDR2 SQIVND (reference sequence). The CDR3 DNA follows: TGTGCCAGTAGTAAAACAGGGGACATCTATGGCTACACCTTC. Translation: CASSKTGDIYGYTF.

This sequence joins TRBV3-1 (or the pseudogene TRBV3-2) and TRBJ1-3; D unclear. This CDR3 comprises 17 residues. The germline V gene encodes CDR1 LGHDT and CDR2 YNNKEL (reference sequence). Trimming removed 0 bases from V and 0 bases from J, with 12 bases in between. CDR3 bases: TGTGCCAGCAGCCAAGAGGGAATACGGGACTCTGGAAACACCATATATTTT. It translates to CASSQEGIRDSGNTIYF.

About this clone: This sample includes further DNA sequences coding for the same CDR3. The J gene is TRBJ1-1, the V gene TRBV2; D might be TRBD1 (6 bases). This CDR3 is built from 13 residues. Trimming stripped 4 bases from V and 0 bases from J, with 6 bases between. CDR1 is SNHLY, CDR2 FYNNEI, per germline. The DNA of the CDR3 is TGTGCCAGCAGTGGACAGGTGAACACTGAAGCTTTCTTT. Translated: CASSGQVNTEAFF.

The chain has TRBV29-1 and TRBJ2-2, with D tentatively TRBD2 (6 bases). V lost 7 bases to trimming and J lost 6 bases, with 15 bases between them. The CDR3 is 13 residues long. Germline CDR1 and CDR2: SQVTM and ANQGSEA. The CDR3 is CSGSRGLAGELFF. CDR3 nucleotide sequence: TGCAGCGGGTCCCGGGGACTGGCCGGGGAGCTGTTTTTT.

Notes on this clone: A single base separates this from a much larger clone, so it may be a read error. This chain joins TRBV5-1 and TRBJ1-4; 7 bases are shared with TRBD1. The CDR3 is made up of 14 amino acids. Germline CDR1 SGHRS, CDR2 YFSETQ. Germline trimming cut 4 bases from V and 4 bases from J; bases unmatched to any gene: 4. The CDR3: CASSLGTVNEKLFF. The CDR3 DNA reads TGCGCCAGCAGCCTCGGGACAGTTAATGAAAAACTGTTTTTT.

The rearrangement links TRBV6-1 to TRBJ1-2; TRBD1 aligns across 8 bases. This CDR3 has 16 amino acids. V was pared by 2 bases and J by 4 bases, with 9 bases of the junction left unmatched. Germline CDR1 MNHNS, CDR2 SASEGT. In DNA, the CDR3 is TGTGCCAGCAGTGAAAGAGGGACAGGAGCCATCTATGGCTACACCTTC. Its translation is CASSERGTGAIYGYTF.

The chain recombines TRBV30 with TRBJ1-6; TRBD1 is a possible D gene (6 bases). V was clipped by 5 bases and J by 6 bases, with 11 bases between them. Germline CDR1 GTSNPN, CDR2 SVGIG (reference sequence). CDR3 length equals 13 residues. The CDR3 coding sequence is TGTGCCTGGGGGAGGGGGTTTAATTCACCCCTCCACTTT. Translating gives CAWGRGFNSPLHF.